Below are 15 T cell receptor beta chains sequenced from a single sample in a study of blood T cell repertoires in COVID-19. Only in-frame clones appear in the TCRdb table, and some are missing; sequencing was by immunoSEQ multiplex PCR. The table shows about 380,000 clones, with approximately 90% occurring only once. The sample was PBMCs or T cells enriched from blood (not recorded which). These receptors were obtained from a woman under 30 who had recovered from COVID-19.

J is TRBJ2-7 and V is TRBV11-2, with 7 bases identical to TRBD1. CDR3 length: 13 residues. Germline V gene data show CDR1 as SGHAT and CDR2 as FQNNGV. Losses at the gene ends were 0 bases for V and 10 bases for J; bases not matched to a gene: 6. In DNA, the CDR3 is TGTGCCAGCAGCTTAGAGTGGCAGGGGGACCAGTACTTC. Translating gives CASSLEWQGDQYF.

The V call is TRBV4-1, the J call TRBJ2-4; no reliable D call. Looked up from germline, CDR1 is MGHRA and CDR2 is YSYEKL. Deletions cut 4 bases from V and 0 bases from J, with 25 bases between. The CDR3 runs to 20 residues. The CDR3 reads CASSPHMPTAMTIAKNIQYF. CDR3 DNA: TGCGCCAGCAGCCCCCACATGCCAACGGCCATGACAATAGCCAAAAACATTCAGTACTTC.

The gene calls are TRBV3-1 (or the pseudogene TRBV3-2) and TRBJ1-2, with 9 bases aligning to TRBD1. CDR3 size: 16 residues. Germline V lookup: CDR1 LGHDT, CDR2 YNNKEL (reference sequence). Losses at the gene ends were 1 base for V and 4 bases for J; bases not matched to a gene: 7. The CDR3 region is CASSQGTGEYLYGYTF. The CDR3 coding sequence is TGTGCCAGCAGCCAAGGGACAGGGGAGTACCTCTATGGCTACACCTTC.

The chain employs TRBV9 and TRBJ2-3, with D perhaps matching TRBD1 (6 bases). With 4 bases removed from V and 5 bases from J, the gap between germline ends came to 20 bases. The CDR3 is 16 residues long. Germline CDR1 reads SGDLS; CDR2 reads YYNGEE. CDR3 sequence reads: CASSPLTGRVEDTQYF. Here the CDR3 DNA reads TGTGCCAGCAGCCCCCTAACAGGGCGAGTCGAAGATACGCAGTATTTT. The full variable domain, its missing parts supplied by reference TRBV9 and TRBJ2-3, is DSGVTQTPKHLITATGQRVTLRCSPRSGDLSVYWYQQSLDQGLQFLIQYYNGEERAKGNILERFSAQQFPDLHSELNLSSLELGDSALYFCASSPLTGRVEDTQYFGPGTRLTVL.

This sequence joins TRBV5-1 and TRBJ2-3, with D uncertain. The length of the CDR3 is 13 residues. CDR1 and CDR2 from the germline V gene are SGHRS and YFSETQ. Trimming removed 0 bases from V and 11 bases from J, with 13 bases in between. CDR3 bases: TGCGCCAGCAGCTTGGTGTTTGATACAGTGCAGTATTTT. Residues: CASSLVFDTVQYF.

CDR3 DNA: TGCGCCAGCACCCTGGGCGGGTCTGAAGCTTTCTTT. This sequence encodes CASTLGGSEAFF. This rearrangement joins TRBV23-1 to TRBJ1-1, with unresolved D. TRBV23-1 is annotated as an ORF whose role is uncertain. The V and J ends lost 7 bases and 6 bases respectively, with 12 bases between them. This CDR3 comprises 12 residues.

The chain employs TRBV7-9 and TRBJ1-5; TRBD1 matches 11 bases. Germline V lookup: CDR1 SEHNR, CDR2 FQNEAQ (reference sequence). Germline trimming cut 3 bases from V and 2 bases from J; bases unmatched to any gene: 12. The CDR3 is 19 amino acids. The CDR3 sequence: CASSFGQGAQSKGNQPQHF. In nucleotides, the CDR3 is TGTGCCAGCAGCTTTGGACAGGGGGCGCAATCGAAGGGCAATCAGCCCCAGCATTTT.

The V gene is TRBV3-1 (or the pseudogene TRBV3-2), the J gene TRBJ1-2; possibly TRBD1 for D (5 bases). Deletions cut 1 base from V and 8 bases from J, with 17 bases between. There are 15 residues in the CDR3. The germline V gene has CDR1 LGHDT and CDR2 YNNKEL (reference sequence). The CDR3 DNA follows: TGTGCCAGCAGCCAAGGAGCCCTCGGGGGTTTGGGCTACACCTTC. Protein sequence: CASSQGALGGLGYTF.

This chain connects TRBV13 to TRBJ1-2; D is undetermined. The CDR3 runs to 15 residues. Germline loops: CDR1 PRHDT, CDR2 FYEKMQ (reference sequence). With 2 bases removed from V and 2 bases from J, the gap between germline ends came to 12 bases. For the CDR3, the DNA is TGTGCCAGCAGCTTATTCCAGGCATCGAACTATGGCTACACCTTC. Translation: CASSLFQASNYGYTF.

As concerns this clone: The same CDR3 also results from other DNA sequences found in this sample. This chain connects TRBV9 to TRBJ2-7; 7 bases line up with TRBD2. The V and J ends lost 4 bases and 4 bases, in that order; junction bases with no gene match: 2. The CDR3 has 12 amino acids. Germline V gene sequence: CDR1 SGDLS, CDR2 YYNGEE. CDR3 loop: CASSPGGYEQYF. DNA for the CDR3: TGTGCCAGCAGCCCCGGGGGGTACGAGCAGTACTTC.

This rearrangement joins TRBV7-2 to TRBJ2-5; TRBD1 matches 7 bases. This CDR3 has 15 amino acids. The germline V gene has CDR1 SGHTA and CDR2 FQGNSA. J was trimmed by 2 bases and V by 2 bases; bases with no gene match: 5. The CDR3: CASSLTGTAQETQYF. Here the CDR3 DNA reads TGTGCCAGCAGCTTAACTGGGACAGCTCAAGAGACCCAGTACTTC.

J is TRBJ1-2 and V is TRBV4-2; D is unresolved. Trimming cost V 0 bases and J 0 bases, with 8 bases left between them. This CDR3 is 15 amino acids long. The germline gives CDR1 LGHNA, CDR2 YNFKEQ. The CDR3 loop reads CASSQEGPSNYGYTF. The CDR3 DNA sequence: TGTGCCAGCAGCCAAGAGGGCCCTTCTAACTATGGCTACACCTTC.

The J gene is TRBJ1-2, the V gene TRBV9; D call uncertain. V was pared by 0 bases and J by 4 bases, with 13 bases between. The germline gives CDR1 SGDLS, CDR2 YYNGEE. The CDR3 sequence is 15 residues long. The CDR3 sequence is CASSVADGATYGYTF. The CDR3 DNA sequence: TGTGCCAGCAGCGTAGCTGATGGAGCGACCTATGGCTACACCTTC.

The genes are TRBV6-1 and TRBJ2-3; D is possibly TRBD1 (5 bases). With 2 bases removed from V and 3 bases from J, the gap between germline ends came to 15 bases. This CDR3 is built from 16 residues. CDR1 is MNHNS and CDR2 is SASEGT in the germline V gene. In nucleotides, the CDR3 is TGTGCCAGCAGTGAAAGGGGTAGTGGTACAACAGATACGCAGTATTTT. Translated, it gives CASSERGSGTTDTQYF.

The chain couples TRBV7-8 to TRBJ1-3; 8 bases align to TRBD1. CDR1 SGHVS and CDR2 FQNEAQ come from the germline V gene. CDR3 size: 18 residues. The V segment lost 1 base and the J segment 2 bases; nucleotides outside the gene matches: 10. In DNA, the CDR3 is TGTGCCAGCAGCTTAGGCCCAGGGGGCGTCTCTGCTGGAAACACCATATATTTT. The encoded protein is CASSLGPGGVSAGNTIYF.